These T cell receptor beta chains were read from a single sample in a study of T cells expressing NK-cell markers. From its re-call of the 5' RACE reads, TCRdb lists each CDR3 protein once, without DNA. The sample holds approximately 550,000 distinct CDR3 sequences. Input material: blood T cells: a sorted CD56 or NKG2C T cell subset, CD4+ or CD8+ T cells, or bulk PBMC T cells (not recorded which). The receptors were gathered from a man aged 18 to 29 in good health. The CDR3 runs from the conserved cysteine through the conserved F or W.

J: TRBJ2-1; V: TRBV10-3; CDR3: CAISELIGSFANEQFF
J: TRBJ2-2; V: TRBV25-1; CDR3: CASSDEGTRKGRATGELFF
J: TRBJ2-1; V: TRBV15; CDR3: CATSGTTSGGYNEQFF
J: TRBJ1-5; V: TRBV6-2/TRBV6-3; CDR3: CASSNEDRINQPQHF
J: TRBJ2-3; V: TRBV6-5; CDR3: CASSYSIAQTDTQYF
J: TRBJ2-7; V: TRBV20-1; CDR3: CSATRAPTYEQYF
J: TRBJ1-4; V: TRBV5-6; CDR3: CASSLVRQGDEKLFF
J: TRBJ2-1; V: TRBV20-1; CDR3: CSAHTSGRAKDEQFF
J: TRBJ1-2; V: TRBV2; CDR3: CASRRDTYGYTF
J: TRBJ2-7; V: TRBV30; CDR3: CAWISGDYEQYF
J: TRBJ1-3; V: TRBV7-2; CDR3: CASSRRAGAGNTIYF
J: TRBJ2-5; V: TRBV5-1; CDR3: CASSLQTVAMETQYF
J: TRBJ1-1; V: TRBV24-1; CDR3: CATSGARGSNTEAFF
J: TRBJ2-5; V: TRBV25-1; CDR3: CATSPGFETQYF
J: TRBJ1-2; V: TRBV12-3/TRBV12-4; CDR3: CASGAPIGYTAGGYTF
J: TRBJ2-5; V: TRBV7-9; CDR3: CASSPPGGERETQYF
J: TRBJ1-1; V: TRBV12-5; CDR3: CASATSGGGRTEAFF
J: TRBJ2-1; V: TRBV20-1; CDR3: CSARGASGSDEQFF
J: TRBJ2-1; V: TRBV3-1; CDR3: CASSPRTSYYSYNEQFF
J: TRBJ2-1; V: TRBV4-3; CDR3: CASSQDWQGYGSYNEQFF
J: TRBJ2-7; V: TRBV20-1; CDR3: CSARPSDFSREQYF
J: TRBJ2-1; V: TRBV7-2; CDR3: CASSLVGTRGRIEQFF
J: TRBJ2-1; V: TRBV5-1; CDR3: CASSLGIGTSGINEQFF
J: TRBJ1-2; V: TRBV3-1; CDR3: CASSQDRYYGYTF
J: TRBJ1-5; V: TRBV20-1; CDR3: CSAFGLNQPQHF
J: TRBJ2-2; V: TRBV7-2; CDR3: CASSPRRTGTATGELFF
J: TRBJ2-3; V: TRBV6-5; CDR3: CASSYSGGRSQADTQYF
J: TRBJ2-5; V: TRBV5-1; CDR3: CASGAGTEETQYF
J: TRBJ2-7; V: TRBV7-2; CDR3: CASSPRTLYEQYF
J: TRBJ1-1; V: TRBV5-1; CDR3: CASSPRRQGMNTEAFF
J: TRBJ2-7; V: TRBV11-3; CDR3: CASSHGQGSSYEQYF
J: TRBJ2-3; V: TRBV12-3/TRBV12-4; CDR3: CASRNHVAAYTDTQYF
J: TRBJ2-2; V: TRBV3-1; CDR3: CASSQDSRSPNTGELFF
J: TRBJ1-1; V: TRBV7-2; CDR3: CASSLSARGWDTEAFF
J: TRBJ2-1; V: TRBV30; CDR3: CAWSAGTRQFF
J: TRBJ2-3; V: TRBV5-1; CDR3: CASSPLQGGRGTDTQYF
J: TRBJ2-1; V: TRBV25-1; CDR3: CASSEGNEQFF
J: TRBJ2-7; V: TRBV4-3; CDR3: CASSQETSPGGEQYF